These T cell receptor beta chains were read from a single sample in a study of OX40 agonist ivuxolimab in advanced cancers. TCRdb keeps only in-frame clones here, not all; method: immunoSEQ multiplex PCR. The sample holds 70,000 to 95,000 clones, around 80% seen once. This specimen was CD4+ or CD8+ T cells sorted from blood, taken in a trial of the OX40 agonist ivuxolimab. The receptor set was obtained from an adult with an advanced solid tumor such as melanoma, head and neck, liver or kidney cancer. CDR3s include the opening cysteine and the closing phenylalanine or tryptophan.

cdr3_length | v_call | cdr3_aa
14 | TRBV7-6 | CASSSDSGYQPQHF
12 | TRBV2 | CASSDGYSPLHF
15 | TRBV19 | CASSPMGSSYNEQFF
14 | TRBV5-1 | CASSLGQGNYGYTF
13 | TRBV30 | CAWSSRTISPLHF
14 | TRBV28 | CASSQGGANQPQHF
14 | TRBV13 | CASRIGGRGTEAFF
12 | TRBV28 | CASSSNVYGYTF
15 | TRBV19 | CASTSGDRGVSPLHF
16 | TRBV11-2 | CASSLQGGDSWETQYF
16 | TRBV28 | CASTRGGAIGITEAFF
13 | TRBV5-1 | CASSLGQGEKLFF
13 | TRBV7-2 | CASSSTVPTEAFF
17 | TRBV9 | CASSLEDRSSYNSPLHF
13 | TRBV6-5 | CASTTGNSYEQYF
15 | TRBV28 | CASSLLSRAGHEQYF
13 | TRBV10-3 | CAISEQQDTEAFF
15 | TRBV9 | CASSVSGGGTDTQYF
14 | TRBV28 | CASSLGGQINEQFF
14 | TRBV28 | CASSAPGQNTEAFF
16 | TRBV7-3 | CASSLLGDASTDTQYF
14 | TRBV6-1 | CASSPSGPGYGYTF
11 | TRBV9 | CASGQGYEQYF
14 | TRBV19 | CASSAGGSNQPQHF
15 | TRBV5-1 | CASSRWAGGTDTQYF
13 | TRBV25-1 | CASSEGLTSGYTF
14 | TRBV4-2 | CASSQVKGHEKLFF
16 | TRBV27 | CASSARMGAYNQPQHF
13 | TRBV7-8 | CASSLGPDNEQFF
13 | TRBV5-1 | CASSPAVTYEQYF
13 | TRBV2 | CASSDGQGQTQYF
14 | TRBV9 | CASSVSTGGHGYTF
11 | TRBV7-9 | CASSLNEKLFF
15 | TRBV28 | CASRRRSQGRTEAFF
15 | TRBV7-9 | CASSLSLGSGNTIYF
12 | TRBV7-9 | CASSLAIETQYF
17 | TRBV4-2 | CASSQEKVGARNSPLHF
14 | TRBV18 | CASSPLRGDTEAFF
15 | TRBV9 | CASSVALRGIETQYF
15 | TRBV2 | CASSGTGREDSPLHF
16 | TRBV5-1 | CASSFTGGSNTGELFF
14 | TRBV7-9 | CASSLRGQYNEQFF
13 | TRBV7-9 | CASSLGGMETQYF
15 | TRBV19 | CASSLIQGSNSPLHF
14 | TRBV19 | CASSDRDRGYEQYF
13 | TRBV2 | CASSAGAITEAFF
12 | TRBV11-2 | CASSSTVYGYTF
14 | TRBV30 | CAWKRGNSGYGYTF
12 | TRBV5-1 | CASRVDNYGYTF
15 | TRBV6-1 | CASSALGAGHYEQYF
15 | TRBV12-5 | CASVRDQPSTDTQYF
14 | TRBV15 | CATSRDGGFNGYTF
14 | TRBV19 | CATRWDRARAEAFF
15 | TRBV11-3 | CASSLQGGKGDTQYF
15 | TRBV7-9 | CASNVVGESNEKLFF
14 | TRBV27 | CASSPLGGGYEQYF
16 | TRBV19 | CASSMTGNGARDTQYF